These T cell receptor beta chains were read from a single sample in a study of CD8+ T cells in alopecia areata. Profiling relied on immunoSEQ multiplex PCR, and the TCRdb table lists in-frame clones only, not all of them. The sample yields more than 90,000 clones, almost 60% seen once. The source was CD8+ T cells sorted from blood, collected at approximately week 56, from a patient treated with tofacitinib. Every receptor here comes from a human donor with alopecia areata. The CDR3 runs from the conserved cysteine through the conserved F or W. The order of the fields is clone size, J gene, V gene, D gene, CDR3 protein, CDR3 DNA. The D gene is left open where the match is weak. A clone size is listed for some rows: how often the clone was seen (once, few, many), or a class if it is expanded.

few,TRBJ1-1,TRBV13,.,CASSSGTFEAFF,TGTGCCAGCAGCTCTGGGACATTTGAAGCTTTCTTT
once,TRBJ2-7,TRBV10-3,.,CAISGVGDYEQYF,TGTGCCATCAGCGGAGTCGGAGACTACGAGCAGTACTTC
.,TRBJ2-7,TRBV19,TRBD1,CASSIGQGSYEQYF,TGTGCCAGTAGTATCGGACAGGGCTCCTACGAGCAGTACTTC
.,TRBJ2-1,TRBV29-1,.,CSVDHYNEQFF,TGCAGCGTTGATCACTACAATGAGCAGTTCTTC
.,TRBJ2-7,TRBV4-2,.,CASSQESTDEQYF,TGTGCCAGCAGCCAAGAGAGTACCGACGAGCAGTACTTC
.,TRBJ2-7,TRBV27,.,CASRPGWPPNYEQYF,TGTGCCAGCAGGCCCGGGTGGCCCCCAAACTACGAGCAGTACTTC
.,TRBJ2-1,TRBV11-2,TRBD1,CASRGGQGGNEQFF,TGTGCCAGCAGAGGGGGACAGGGGGGCAATGAGCAGTTCTTC
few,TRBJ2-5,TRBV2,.,CASSEEETQYF,TGTGCCAGCAGTGAAGAAGAGACCCAGTACTTC
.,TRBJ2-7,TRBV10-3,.,CAISEDVLTGYEQYF,TGTGCCATCAGTGAGGATGTCCTAACGGGTTACGAGCAGTACTTC
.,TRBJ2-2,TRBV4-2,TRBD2,CASSQDLRGTYTGELFF,TGTGCCAGCAGCCAAGATCTGCGGGGGACTTACACCGGGGAGCTGTTTTTT
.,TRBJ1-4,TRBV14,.,CASSQDFEKLFF,TGTGCCAGCAGCCAAGATTTTGAAAAACTGTTTTTT
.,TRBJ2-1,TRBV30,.,CAWSLGYSYNEQFF,TGTGCCTGGAGTCTGGGGTACTCCTACAATGAGCAGTTCTTC
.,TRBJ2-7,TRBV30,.,CAFTRGTSYEQYF,TGTGCCTTTACGCGCGGAACCTCCTACGAGCAGTACTTC
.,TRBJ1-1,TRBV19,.,CASTGTMNTEAFF,TGTGCCAGTACCGGCACGATGAACACTGAAGCTTTCTTT
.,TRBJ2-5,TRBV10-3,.,CAISDEGQETQYF,TGTGCCATCAGTGATGAGGGTCAAGAGACCCAGTACTTC
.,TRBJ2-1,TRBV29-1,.,CSAPGRDSNNEQFF,TGCAGCGCACCCGGCAGGGACTCCAACAATGAGCAGTTCTTC
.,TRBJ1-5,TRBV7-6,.,CASSLAVGQPQHF,TGTGCCAGCAGCTTAGCTGTTGGGCAGCCCCAGCATTTT
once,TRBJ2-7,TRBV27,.,CASSLTGYEQYF,TGTGCCAGCAGTTTAACAGGGTACGAGCAGTACTTC
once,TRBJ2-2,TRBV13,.,CASSPPGAGRDGELFF,TGTGCCAGCAGCCCCCCGGGCGCGGGGCGAGACGGGGAGCTGTTTTTT